Listed below are T cell receptor beta chains from one sample, sequenced in a study of PD-1 blockade in classical Hodgkin lymphoma. Produced via immunoSEQ multiplex PCR; TCRdb's table is partial and in-frame only. The data contain over 75,000 clones, over 75% of them singletons. Sample: peripheral blood mononuclear cells (PBMCs), taken before the fourth cycle of nivolumab. The receptors were sampled from a human donor with classical Hodgkin lymphoma. CDR3s include the opening cysteine and the closing phenylalanine or tryptophan. A D gene is named only where the DNA matches it firmly. Clone size, where shown, is once, few, many, or a class for clones that have expanded.

>NA|TRBJ2-3|TRBV5-8|TRBD1
CASSLGYRDRGLTDTQYF
TGTGCCAGCAGCTTGGGTTACCGGGACAGGGGGTTGACAGATACGCAGTATTTT
>NA|TRBJ2-7|TRBV27|TRBD1
CASSLSSGTGFRYEQYF
TGTGCCAGCAGTTTGTCCTCCGGGACAGGGTTTCGGTACGAGCAGTACTTC
>NA|TRBJ2-3|TRBV19|TRBD1
CASSVPPGQEGSDTQYF
TGTGCCAGTAGTGTACCCCCGGGACAGGAGGGGTCGGATACGCAGTATTTT
>NA|TRBJ2-3|TRBV9|TRBD2
CASSGLAGGPDTQYF
TGTGCCAGCAGCGGTCTAGCGGGGGGCCCAGATACGCAGTATTTT
>NA|TRBJ2-7|TRBV4-1|NA
CASSQDLPSSSYEQYF
TGCGCCAGCAGCCAAGATTTGCCTAGCAGCTCCTACGAGCAGTACTTC
>NA|TRBJ1-2|TRBV11-2|TRBD1
CASSSVSGQVYGYTF
TGTGCCAGCAGCTCCGTTTCCGGACAGGTCTATGGCTACACCTTC
>NA|TRBJ1-6|TRBV19|TRBD1
CASSIFGTERTPLHF
TGTGCCAGTAGTATCTTCGGGACAGAACGTACACCCCTCCACTTT
>NA|TRBJ1-1|TRBV29-1|NA
CSVEGRANTEAFF
TGCAGCGTTGAGGGCAGGGCTAACACTGAAGCTTTCTTT
>few|TRBJ1-1|TRBV5-1|NA
CASSREAFF
TGCGCCAGCAGCAGGGAAGCTTTCTTT
>NA|TRBJ2-5|TRBV18|NA
CASQPGALETQYF
TGTGCCAGCCAACCAGGGGCTCTCGAGACCCAGTACTTC
>NA|TRBJ2-4|TRBV9|NA
CASSVSDDIQYF
TGTGCCAGCAGCGTCTCCGACGACATTCAGTACTTC
>NA|TRBJ1-3|TRBV30|NA
CAWSGGYTIYF
TGTGCCTGGAGTGGGGGATACACCATATATTTT
>once|TRBJ2-7|TRBV6-5|NA
CASSRDRKGYEQYF
TGTGCCAGCAGTAGAGACAGAAAGGGCTACGAGCAGTACTTC
>NA|TRBJ1-6|TRBV19|NA
CASSIDPDSISPLHF
TGTGCCAGTAGTATAGATCCGGACAGTATTTCACCCCTCCACTTT
>NA|TRBJ1-1|TRBV14|TRBD1
CASSGDRRNTEAFF
TGTGCCAGCAGCGGGGACAGGAGAAACACTGAAGCTTTCTTT
>NA|TRBJ1-2|TRBV7-2|NA
CASSLDGRNYGYTF
TGTGCCAGCAGCTTAGATGGCCGAAACTATGGCTACACCTTC
>NA|TRBJ1-5|TRBV19|TRBD1
CASSDRGSNQPQHF
TGTGCCAGTAGTGACAGGGGGTCAAACCAGCCCCAGCATTTT
>NA|TRBJ1-1|TRBV5-1|NA
CASSFGTQATEAFF
TGCGCCAGCAGCTTCGGTACCCAGGCTACTGAAGCTTTCTTT
>NA|TRBJ1-4|TRBV7-2|TRBD1
CASSPWTGNEKLFF
TGTGCCAGCAGCCCCTGGACAGGGAACGAAAAACTGTTTTTT
>NA|TRBJ2-6|TRBV30|NA
CAWSVHSSGANVLTF
TGTGCCTGGAGTGTACACTCCTCTGGGGCCAACGTCCTGACTTTC
>NA|TRBJ2-7|TRBV10-3|NA
CAISESLGRGLSYEQYF
TGTGCCATCAGTGAGTCCCTAGGCAGAGGGTTATCTTACGAGCAGTACTTC
>NA|TRBJ2-7|TRBV10-2|TRBD2
CASRLAGEQYF
TGCGCCAGCAGGTTAGCGGGCGAGCAGTACTTC
>NA|TRBJ2-3|TRBV6-5|TRBD2
CASRTSGEFDTQYF
TGTGCCAGCAGAACTAGCGGGGAGTTCGATACGCAGTATTTT
>NA|TRBJ2-3|TRBV6-5|NA
CASSYLAGRVDTQYF
TGTGCCAGCAGTTACTTGGCTGGTCGGGTGGATACGCAGTATTTT
>NA|TRBJ2-3|TRBV7-2|TRBD2
CASSWGLAGLTSTDTQYF
TGTGCCAGCAGCTGGGGACTAGCGGGGTTAACTAGCACAGATACGCAGTATTTT
>NA|TRBJ2-5|TRBV5-4|NA
CASSLLGEGETQYF
TGTGCCAGCAGCTTACTGGGCGAGGGGGAGACCCAGTACTTC
>NA|TRBJ2-2|TRBV28|NA
CASSLERLSGELFF
TGTGCCAGCAGTTTAGAGCGCCTCTCCGGGGAGCTGTTTTTT
>NA|TRBJ1-1|TRBV6-1|NA
CASSGTPNTEAFF
TGTGCCAGCAGTGGGACACCGAACACTGAAGCTTTCTTT
>few|TRBJ1-2|TRBV2|NA
CASNGDPHNYGYTF
TGTGCCAGCAATGGGGACCCGCATAACTATGGCTACACCTTC
>once|TRBJ2-1|TRBV7-2|TRBD2
CASSLTSGGFPYNEQFF
TGTGCCAGCAGCTTGACTAGCGGGGGGTTCCCCTACAATGAGCAGTTCTTC
>NA|TRBJ1-1|TRBV9|NA
CASSVSSQGKGGATEAFF
TGTGCCAGCAGCGTATCCAGCCAGGGGAAAGGGGGGGCCACTGAAGCTTTCTTT
>NA|TRBJ2-7|TRBV5-5|NA
CASSLVGWGPIPSYEQYF
TGTGCCAGCAGCTTGGTCGGGTGGGGGCCCATCCCATCCTACGAGCAGTACTTC
>many|TRBJ1-3|TRBV5-4|NA
CASSLERGTGNTIYF
TGTGCCAGCAGCTTGGAAAGGGGGACTGGAAACACCATATATTTT
>once|TRBJ2-7|TRBV5-6|TRBD1
CASSFPGTGFWEQYF
TGTGCCAGCAGCTTCCCCGGGACAGGCTTTTGGGAGCAGTACTTC
>NA|TRBJ2-1|TRBV7-6|NA
CASSPSYNEQFF
TGTGCCAGCAGCCCCTCCTACAATGAGCAGTTCTTC
>NA|TRBJ2-7|TRBV29-1|NA
CSVDAPGIGEQYF
TGCAGCGTCGATGCCCCTGGGATCGGCGAGCAGTACTTC
>NA|TRBJ2-1|TRBV29-1|NA
CSVEPPRTGYEQFF
TGCAGCGTTGAACCCCCCCGTACAGGGTATGAGCAGTTCTTC
>NA|TRBJ2-3|TRBV28|NA
CASSSFGRATDTQYF
TGTGCCAGCAGTTCATTCGGACGGGCAACAGATACGCAGTATTTT
>NA|TRBJ2-2|TRBV7-9|NA
CARRGANTGELFF
TGTGCCAGGCGGGGCGCGAACACCGGGGAGCTGTTTTTT
>NA|TRBJ1-4|TRBV7-2|NA
CASSLGAAGKLFF
TGTGCCAGCAGCTTAGGGGCGGCAGGAAAACTGTTTTTT
>NA|TRBJ2-7|TRBV5-4|NA
CASSSGHSYEQYF
TGTGCCAGCAGCTCGGGACATTCCTACGAGCAGTACTTC